The 19 T cell receptor beta chains listed next were all sequenced from one sample in a study of T cell clonotyping in hematopoietic cell transplantation. Measured with immunoSEQ multiplex PCR; TCRdb has only the in-frame clones, and not every one. The sample has under 9,000 clones; about 70% are singletons. The sample consisted of peripheral blood mononuclear cells, taken 100 days after allogeneic stem cell transplant. These receptors came from a male patient aged 60 to 75 who had an allogeneic stem cell transplant from an unrelated donor, so the T cells may come from the graft donor. Some clones in this sample may be carry-over from other donors' samples.

This rearrangement joins TRBV11-2 to TRBJ2-3; no firm D call. This CDR3 spans 15 amino acids. CDR1 and CDR2 (germline): SGHAT, FQNNGV. Trimming pared 5 bases from V and 0 bases from J, leaving 12 bases between. The CDR3 sequence: CASSPSDLSTDTQYF. DNA for the CDR3: TGTGCCAGCAGCCCATCGGACCTTAGCACAGATACGCAGTATTTT.

V is TRBV29-1 and J is TRBJ2-3; TRBD1 might be the D (6 bases). The length of the CDR3 is 13 residues. The germline CDR1 and CDR2 sequences are SQVTM and ANQGSEA. Trimming cost V 1 base and J 2 bases, with 7 bases left between them. DNA of the CDR3: TGCAGCGTTGAAGGACAGGCCACAGATACGCAGTATTTT. This translates into CSVEGQATDTQYF.

This clone turned up a few times. V usage is TRBV2 and J usage is TRBJ1-1; the D is unclear. CDR3 length: 13 residues. V was clipped by 7 bases and J by 2 bases, with 11 bases between them. Germline V gene sequence: CDR1 SNHLY, CDR2 FYNNEI. The CDR3 is CASTARGNTEAFF. The CDR3 nucleotides are TGTGCCAGCACGGCGCGGGGAAACACTGAAGCTTTCTTT.

This chain uses TRBV13 with TRBJ2-7; D is unresolved. Germline CDR1 is PRHDT and CDR2 is FYEKMQ (reference sequence). The CDR3 runs 16 residues. V was pared by 1 base and J by 2 bases, with 15 bases between. The CDR3 loop is CASSLVGVGGTYEQYF. CDR3 DNA: TGTGCCAGCAGCTTAGTTGGGGTCGGCGGAACCTACGAGCAGTACTTC.

The genes are TRBV29-1 and TRBJ2-4; D possibly corresponds to TRBD2 (6 bases). The ends were cut back, 7 bases at V and 8 bases at J, with 15 bases in the middle. Germline CDR1 SQVTM, CDR2 ANQGSEA. This CDR3 has 12 residues. CDR3 DNA sequence: TGCAGCGCCCTCGAGCGGGCGGACATTCAGTACTTC. Protein product: CSALERADIQYF.

V and J are TRBV7-2 and TRBJ2-3, with 12 bases fitting TRBD2. The junction had 7 bases not matched to a gene; V was cut back by 1 base and J by 5 bases. CDR3 length: 17 residues. Germline CDR1 is SGHTA and CDR2 is FQGNSA. In DNA form, the CDR3 reads TGTGCCAGCAGCTTAGGACTAGCGGGAGTTATGGGAGATACGCAGTATTTT. It translates to CASSLGLAGVMGDTQYF. The complete variable domain, with remaining parts taken from reference TRBV7-2 and TRBJ2-3, reads GAGVSQSPSNKVTEKGKDVELRCDPISGHTALYWYRQSLGQGLEFLIYFQGNSAPDKSGLPSDRFSAERTGGSVSTLTIQRTQQEDSAVYLCASSLGLAGVMGDTQYFGPGTRLTVL.

The chain employs TRBV19 and TRBJ2-7, with D possibly matching TRBD1 (5 bases). V was trimmed by 2 bases and J by 5 bases, leaving 10 bases between them. The CDR3 covers 13 residues. CDR1 is LNHDA and CDR2 is SQIVND in the germline V gene (reference sequence). CDR3 in DNA: TGTGCCAGTAGTATACAGGGAATCAACGAGCAGTACTTC. Amino acids: CASSIQGINEQYF.

The chain couples TRBV4-3 to TRBJ2-5; the D gene is possibly TRBD1 (6 bases). V shed 4 bases and J shed 3 bases, with 15 bases lying between them. Germline V gene sequence: CDR1 LGHNA, CDR2 YSLEER. This CDR3 is 15 amino acids long. This CDR3 reads CASSLHREREETQYF. CDR3 sequence (DNA): TGCGCCAGCAGCCTACACAGGGAAAGGGAAGAGACCCAGTACTTC.

The chain is built from TRBV5-1 and TRBJ2-1, with 9 bases identical to TRBD2. The V gene end was trimmed by 0 bases and the J gene end by 2 bases; junction bases not matched to a gene: 6. In germline, CDR1 is SGHRS, CDR2 YFSETQ. CDR3 length: 17 residues. CDR3 residues: CASSLAPLAGPYNEQFF. The CDR3 DNA follows: TGCGCCAGCAGCTTGGCCCCCCTAGCGGGACCCTACAATGAGCAGTTCTTC.

The chain joins TRBV7-9 to TRBJ2-3, with D unclear. CDR1 SEHNR and CDR2 FQNEAQ come from the germline V gene (reference sequence). Trimming stripped 5 bases from V and 3 bases from J, with 18 bases between. CDR3 length equals 16 residues. Here the CDR3 reads CASSPAFGVDTDTQYF. DNA of the CDR3: TGTGCCAGCAGCCCCGCCTTTGGGGTGGATACAGATACGCAGTATTTT.

The chain employs TRBV6-5 and TRBJ2-7; the D gene is possibly TRBD2 (5 bases). Germline CDR1 and CDR2: MNHEY and SVGAGI. V was clipped by 4 bases and J by 2 bases, with 12 bases between them. This CDR3 has 14 amino acids. CDR3 coding DNA: TGTGCCAGCAGTTTTGTTTTGGGAGCCTACGAGCAGTACTTC. The encoded protein is CASSFVLGAYEQYF.

The J gene is TRBJ2-5, the V gene TRBV7-6; D ambiguous. V lost 5 bases and J lost 1, with 2 bases in between. In germline, CDR1 is SGHVS, CDR2 FNYEAQ. There are 11 residues in the CDR3. The DNA for the CDR3 is TGTGCCAGCAGCATCCAAGAGACCCAGTACTTC. Its translation is CASSIQETQYF.

This clone was counted a few times. DNA of the CDR3: TGTGCCAGCAGCTTAGGGGGGACAGGTTACGAGCAGTACTTC. Residues: CASSLGGTGYEQYF. The gene calls are TRBV7-8 and TRBJ2-7; 8 nucleotides align to TRBD1. The CDR3 covers 14 residues. From germline, CDR1 is SGHVS and CDR2 FQNEAQ. V shed 1 base and J 4 bases; nucleotides not matched to a gene: 3.

This clone is judged medium-sized. The chain carries TRBV5-1 and TRBJ2-2, with D perhaps TRBD1 (5 bases). The CDR3 extends over 14 amino acids. CDR1 and CDR2 (germline): SGHRS, YFSETQ. V was clipped by 7 bases and J by 8 bases, with 18 bases between them. The CDR3 protein is CASEQAPATGELFF. Here the CDR3 DNA reads TGCGCCAGCGAACAGGCCCCGGCTACAGGGGAGCTGTTTTTT. Using reference TRBV5-1 and TRBJ2-2 for the parts outside the CDR3, the full variable domain is KAGVTQTPRYLIKTRGQQVTLSCSPISGHRSVSWYQQTPGQGLQFLFEYFSETQRNKGNFPGRFSGRQFSNSRSEMNVSTLELGDSALYLCASEQAPATGELFFGEGSRLTVL.

This clone was seen just once. The chain combines TRBV29-1 with TRBJ1-1; 9 bases fit TRBD1. Germline assignment: CDR1 SQVTM and CDR2 ANQGSEA. Trimming took 6 bases from V and 1 from J; bases not matched to a gene: 3. The CDR3 sequence is 13 residues long. The CDR3 loop reads CSVGQGSNTEAFF. CDR3 DNA: TGCAGCGTAGGACAGGGGTCGAACACTGAAGCTTTCTTT.

V and J are TRBV2 and TRBJ2-5; 7 positions match TRBD2. CDR3 length equals 12 residues. Germline CDR1 is SNHLY and CDR2 is FYNNEI. The CDR3 bases are TGTGCTTCCCTGGGGGGGGTAGAGACCCAGTACTTC. As protein: CASLGGVETQYF.

The chain recombines TRBV9 with TRBJ2-2; the match to TRBD2 covers 10 bases. Germline assignment: CDR1 SGDLS and CDR2 YYNGEE. This CDR3 comprises 16 residues. Germline trimming cut 1 base from V and 0 bases from J; bases unmatched to any gene: 0. The CDR3 loop reads CASSVSGGANTGELFF. CDR3 nucleotides: TGTGCCAGCAGCGTAAGCGGGGGGGCGAACACCGGGGAGCTGTTTTTT.

This clone was recorded only once. The V call is TRBV29-1, the J call TRBJ1-2; D call uncertain. There are 12 residues in the CDR3. The germline V and J ends were trimmed by 0 bases and 8 bases, with 10 bases remaining between them. The V gene's germline CDR1 is SQVTM and CDR2 ANQGSEA. DNA for the CDR3: TGCAGCGTTGAAGAAGTATCAGACGGCTACACCTTC. Translated: CSVEEVSDGYTF. Variable domain in full (rest from reference TRBV29-1 and TRBJ1-2): SAVISQKPSRDICQRGTSLTIQCQVDSQVTMMFWYRQQPGQSLTLIATANQGSEATYESGFVIDKFPISRPNLTFSTLTVSNMSPEDSSIYLCSVEEVSDGYTFGSGTRLTVV.

The rearrangement links TRBV11-3 to TRBJ1-6, with TRBD1 as a possible D gene (6 bases). The germline V gene has CDR1 SGHNT and CDR2 YENEEA. V lost 0 bases, J lost 6 bases, and 9 bases lay in between. The CDR3 has 15 residues. CDR3 in amino acids: CASSLEGHTNSPLHF. In DNA form, the CDR3 reads TGTGCCAGCAGCTTAGAGGGACACACTAATTCACCCCTCCACTTT.